These 29 T cell receptor beta chains were all obtained from the same sample, sequenced in a study of early T cells in non-severe SARS-CoV-2 infection. TCRdb independently ran MiXCR on the 5' RACE reads; one entry per CDR3 protein. Found here are 80,000 to 95,000 distinct CDR3 sequences, roughly 12% of them singletons; the top ten hold around 7%. Sequencing was carried out using whole blood. These receptor sequences come from an adult who was a healthcare worker with PCR-confirmed SARS-CoV-2 infection or an uninfected control (not recorded which).

The sample holds many counts of this clonotype. The chain is built from TRBV7-3 and TRBJ2-2; D is ambiguous. Germline V gene lookup returns CDR1 SGHTA and CDR2 FQGTGA. V shed 1 base and J shed 7 bases, with 13 bases lying between them. The CDR3 runs to 15 residues. The CDR3 sequence: CASSLKSHVGGELFF. The CDR3 region has the DNA TGTGCCAGCAGCTTAAAGTCCCACGTAGGCGGGGAGCTGTTTTTT.

This clonotype was observed many times. One end of the junction does not line up with germline, which may come from a read error. The genes are TRBV7-2 and TRBJ2-7; D possibly matches TRBD1 or TRBD2 (6 bases each). From germline, CDR1 is SGHTA and CDR2 FQGNSA. The CDR3 spans 14 residues. This CDR3 is CASSPSGQGRIGDF. The DNA for the CDR3 is TGTGCCAGCAGCCCTTCTGGGCAGGGGAGGATTGGGGACTTC.

This clonotype has a count of ten or more. The chain has TRBV24-1 and TRBJ2-3; a possible D gene is TRBD1 (5 bases). CDR1 KGHDR and CDR2 SFDVKD come from the germline V gene. Trimming took off 3 bases at V and 1 base at J, with 13 bases between the two ends. The CDR3 loop spans 16 amino acids. The CDR3 reads CATSDEPSRGTDTQYF. The CDR3 coding sequence is TGTGCCACCAGTGATGAACCGTCCAGGGGCACAGATACGCAGTATTTT.

The chain links TRBV7-9 to TRBJ2-5; D possibly corresponds to TRBD2 (5 bases). The CDR3 sequence is 14 residues long. Germline CDR1 reads SEHNR; CDR2 reads FQNEAQ (reference sequence). Trimming cost V 0 bases and J 2 bases, with 7 bases left between them. CDR3: CASSLATGQETQYF. The CDR3 DNA is TGTGCCAGCAGCTTAGCGACGGGGCAAGAGACCCAGTACTTC.

This clonotype was observed a handful of times. The chain uses TRBV2 and TRBJ1-2, with TRBD1 matching over 10 bases. CDR1 and CDR2 from the germline V gene are SNHLY and FYNNEI. The CDR3 consists of 14 residues. After removal of 4 bases from V and 7 bases from J, the junction contained 6 bases not matched to a gene. The chain's CDR3 is CASSGYRQGAGYTF. In DNA form, the CDR3 reads TGTGCCAGCAGTGGGTATCGACAGGGGGCTGGCTACACCTTC.

This clonotype was picked up many times. This chain connects TRBV19 to TRBJ2-2; 9 bases match TRBD2. This CDR3 has 16 amino acids. The J segment lost 4 bases and the V segment lost 3 bases, leaving 6 bases of the junction unmatched. Germline values: CDR1 LNHDA, CDR2 SQIVND (reference sequence). The CDR3 loop reads CASSISSGIATGELFF. CDR3 nucleotide sequence: TGTGCCAGTAGTATTTCTAGCGGGATCGCCACCGGGGAGCTGTTTTTT.

This clonotype was detected many times. DNA for the CDR3: TGTGCCAGCAGCCCCAGACCCGGGACTAGCGGGAGTCATGAGCAGTTCTTC. Its protein product is CASSPRPGTSGSHEQFF. The gene calls are TRBV7-6 and TRBJ2-1, with 14 bases fitting TRBD2. With V trimmed by 5 bases and J by 8 bases, 11 bases remained unmatched. The CDR3 runs 17 residues. Looked up from germline, CDR1 is SGHVS and CDR2 is FNYEAQ.

In nucleotides, the CDR3 is TGCGCCAGCAGCTCTCAGGGACAGGGTGAAAACAATGAGCAGTTCTTC. Its translation is CASSSQGQGENNEQFF. V gene TRBV5-1 combines with J gene TRBJ2-1; TRBD1 agrees at 9 bases. Germline values: CDR1 SGHRS, CDR2 YFSETQ. The CDR3 contains 16 residues. The trim removed 3 bases at V and 5 bases at J, leaving 9 bases unmatched.

This clonotype was counted a single time. The chain combines TRBV20-1 with TRBJ2-7; D unclear. Germline CDR1 and CDR2: DFQATT and SNEGSKA (reference sequence). The germline V and J ends were trimmed by 3 bases and 2 bases, with 11 bases remaining between them. The CDR3 contains 13 residues. CDR3 sequence reads: CSASLSSAYEQYF. CDR3 in DNA: TGCAGTGCTAGTCTCAGCTCCGCCTACGAGCAGTACTTC.

In this sample, this clonotype turned up a few times. The V gene is TRBV20-1, the J gene TRBJ2-3, with TRBD2 identical over 9 bases. The CDR3 length is 16 residues. J gave up 2 bases and V 3 bases, and 9 bases lay outside the gene matches. Germline CDR1 and CDR2: DFQATT and SNEGSKA (reference sequence). The CDR3 reads CSARAPTSGYTDTQYF. CDR3 bases: TGCAGTGCTAGGGCCCCGACTAGCGGTTACACAGATACGCAGTATTTT.

This clonotype was detected many times. The V call is TRBV5-1, the J call TRBJ2-1; 11 bases are shared with TRBD2. The germline CDR1 and CDR2 sequences are SGHRS and YFSETQ. V was pared by 4 bases and J by 6 bases, with 3 bases of the junction left unmatched. This CDR3 has 14 residues. CDR3 residues: CASSRLAGPNEQFF. DNA for the CDR3: TGCGCCAGCAGCCGACTAGCGGGACCCAATGAGCAGTTCTTC.

This clonotype has at least ten counts. The V gene is TRBV7-2, the J gene TRBJ2-3; perhaps TRBD2 as D (5 bases). Germline-derived CDR1 and CDR2 are SGHTA and FQGNSA. Trimming took 5 bases from V and 1 from J, leaving 10 bases between them. This CDR3 is 14 amino acids long. For the CDR3, the DNA is TGTGCCAGCAGCGGGAGAAGGGGCACAGATACGCAGTATTTT. It specifies CASSGRRGTDTQYF.

This clonotype was seen more than once but under ten times. The genes are TRBV20-1 and TRBJ2-1; no clear D gene. The CDR3 is 11 residues long. V was trimmed by 8 bases and J by 3 bases, leaving 8 bases between them. The germline V gene has CDR1 DFQATT and CDR2 SNEGSKA (reference sequence). In DNA form, the CDR3 reads TGCAGTCGTCAGGTCTACAATGAGCAGTTCTTC. Translation gives CSRQVYNEQFF.

This clonotype was detected once. The chain combines TRBV19 with TRBJ2-2; D is unclear. Trimming removed 4 bases at V and 6 bases at J, with 12 bases between. The CDR3 contains 14 residues. Germline V CDR1 and CDR2: LNHDA, SQIVND (reference sequence). The CDR3: CASSKPGLAGELFF. CDR3 DNA sequence: TGTGCCAGTAGTAAACCCGGGCTCGCCGGGGAGCTGTTTTTT.

The chain joins TRBV20-1 to TRBJ2-1, with TRBD2 matching 9 bases. This CDR3 has 14 residues. In germline, CDR1 is DFQATT, CDR2 SNEGSKA (reference sequence). Trimming removed 7 bases from V and 9 bases from J; junction bases left unmatched: 13. The CDR3 DNA follows: TGCAGTGTCAGCCGCGGGAGGGGGGACGGTGAGCAGTTCTTC. This translates into CSVSRGRGDGEQFF.

This clonotype has ten or more counts. This sequence joins TRBV18 and TRBJ1-1; TRBD1 is a possible D gene (6 bases). CDR1 and CDR2 (germline): KGHSH, LQKENI. The CDR3 extends over 14 amino acids. Between the trimmed V and J ends, which lost 8 bases and 3 bases, there was a span of 16 bases. CDR3 nucleotides: TGTGCCAGCGTCAGACAGGTGTCGGACACTGAAGCTTTCTTT. Translating it yields CASVRQVSDTEAFF. Together with reference TRBV18 and TRBJ1-1, the CDR3 gives the full variable domain: NAGVMQNPRHLVRRRGQEARLRCSPMKGHSHVYWYRQLPEEGLKFMVYLQKENIIDESGMPKERFSAEFPKEGPSILRIQQVVRGDSAAYFCASVRQVSDTEAFFGQGTRLTVV.

This clonotype was seen a few times. CDR3 nucleotides: TGTGCCAGCAGTTTATCGACTAGCACTGAGCAGTTCTTC. Residues: CASSLSTSTEQFF. V usage is TRBV6-5 and J usage is TRBJ2-1; 7 nucleotides line up with TRBD2. With 4 bases clipped from V and 9 bases from J, the junction kept 6 bases outside the gene matches. The CDR3 totals 13 residues. Looked up from germline, CDR1 is MNHEY and CDR2 is SVGAGI.

Only a few counts were recorded for this clonotype. The chain joins TRBV20-1 to TRBJ2-2, with D possibly matching TRBD2 (5 bases). Trimming left V 0 bases short and J 6 bases short, with 8 bases between. The CDR3 consists of 13 residues. Germline V lookup: CDR1 DFQATT, CDR2 SNEGSKA (reference sequence). The CDR3 DNA sequence: TGCAGTGCTAGAGATCGGGGTCCCGGGGAGCTGTTTTTT. Its protein is CSARDRGPGELFF.

This clonotype was seen a handful of times. V is TRBV6-6 and J is TRBJ1-5, with D perhaps matching TRBD1 (5 bases). Germline V gives CDR1 MNHNY, CDR2 SVGAGI (reference sequence). This CDR3 has 14 residues. Deletions cut 7 bases from V and 1 base from J, with 11 bases between. CDR3 coding DNA: TGTGCCAGCATCTCAGGGAGGAGCAATCAGCCCCAGCATTTT. Translated: CASISGRSNQPQHF.

The table lists this clonotype with many counts. The rearrangement links TRBV28 to TRBJ2-5; unclear D gene. The CDR3 has 12 residues. Looked up from germline, CDR1 is MDHEN and CDR2 is SYDVKM. V dropped 3 bases and J dropped 7 bases, with 9 bases sitting between them. CDR3 amino acids: CASSLQEGTQYF. The CDR3 DNA is TGTGCCAGCAGTTTGCAGGAAGGGACCCAGTACTTC. Variable domain in full (rest from reference TRBV28 and TRBJ2-5): DVKVTQSSRYLVKRTGEKVFLECVQDMDHENMFWYRQDPGLGLRLIYFSYDVKMKEKGDIPEGYSVSREKKERFSLILESASTNQTSMYLCASSLQEGTQYFGPGTRLLVL.

There are many counts of this clonotype. CDR3 DNA: TGTGCCAGCAGCTCACAGGGGGGCCCAACCAGTGGCTACACCTTC. This encodes CASSSQGGPTSGYTF. The chain combines TRBV7-2 with TRBJ1-2; TRBD1 aligns across 8 bases. The germline V gene encodes CDR1 SGHTA and CDR2 FQGNSA. J was trimmed by 7 bases and V by 4 bases; bases with no gene match: 11. CDR3 size: 15 residues.

The chain has TRBV6-6 and TRBJ2-1; D might be TRBD1 (6 bases). This CDR3 comprises 14 residues. Per germline, CDR1 MNHNY and CDR2 SVGAGI (reference sequence). V was clipped by 5 bases and J by 2 bases, with 10 bases between them. The CDR3, as DNA: TGTGCCAGCAGTCCCCGGGACACCTACAATGAGCAGTTCTTC. It yields the protein CASSPRDTYNEQFF.

This chain links TRBV5-6 with TRBJ1-1, with 7 bases identical to TRBD1. Germline trimming cut 5 bases from V and 3 bases from J; bases unmatched to any gene: 7. CDR1 is SGHDT, CDR2 YYEEEE, per germline. The CDR3 runs to 14 residues. The CDR3 nucleotides read TGTGCCAGCAGTTCTCTGGGACAGTACACTGAAGCTTTCTTT. Translated, it gives CASSSLGQYTEAFF.

This clonotype was picked up many times. The chain couples TRBV7-3 to TRBJ2-2; tentatively, D is TRBD2 (5 bases). Germline V gene lookup returns CDR1 SGHTA and CDR2 FQGTGA. This CDR3 is built from 15 residues. V was trimmed by 5 bases and J by 8 bases, leaving 18 bases between them. CDR3 loop: CASSPTRVLMGELFF. The CDR3 DNA follows: TGTGCCAGCAGCCCGACGCGGGTGCTGATGGGGGAGCTGTTTTTT.

The chain employs TRBV14 and TRBJ2-5; 7 nucleotides agree with TRBD2. The V and J ends lost 1 base and 3 bases, in that order; junction bases with no gene match: 5. Per germline, CDR1 SGHDN and CDR2 FVKESK. CDR3 length: 15 residues. The CDR3 sequence: CASSQGFLAEETQYF. CDR3 DNA: TGTGCCAGCAGCCAAGGGTTTCTAGCGGAAGAGACCCAGTACTTC.

The chain combines TRBV7-2 with TRBJ2-7; TRBD2 aligns across 9 bases. From germline, CDR1 is SGHTA and CDR2 FQGNSA. V lost 2 bases and J lost 1; bases outside the gene matches: 6. There are 16 residues in the CDR3. CDR3 sequence (DNA): TGTGCCAGCAGCTTAATTAGCGGGAGAGGGTCCTACGAGCAGTACTTC. Its protein product is CASSLISGRGSYEQYF.

This clonotype has ten or more counts. The chain employs TRBV20-1 and TRBJ2-1, with 11 bases identical to TRBD1. CDR1 and CDR2 from the germline V gene are DFQATT and SNEGSKA (reference sequence). The V and J ends lost 6 bases and 8 bases, in that order; junction bases with no gene match: 21. This CDR3 region has 18 residues. The CDR3 nucleotides read TGCAGTGCGAACCTAGGGACAGGGGGGAATGATAGGTGGGATGAGCAGTTCTTC. It encodes CSANLGTGGNDRWDEQFF.

This clonotype has just a few counts. The rearrangement uses TRBV20-1 and TRBJ1-6, with TRBD1 matching over 8 bases. This CDR3 comprises 18 residues. The germline CDR1 and CDR2 sequences are DFQATT and SNEGSKA (reference sequence). J lost 9 bases, V lost 1 base, and 17 bases had no gene match. This CDR3 reads CSARGPGQALGPGSPLHF. The CDR3 nucleotides are TGCAGTGCTAGAGGGCCGGGACAGGCACTTGGCCCGGGTTCACCCCTCCACTTT.

This clonotype showed up just a few times. The chain couples TRBV18 to TRBJ1-1; D gene uncertain. Germline loops: CDR1 KGHSH, CDR2 LQKENI. This CDR3 contains 15 residues. V lost 3 bases and J lost 0, with 11 bases in between. CDR3 amino acids: CASSPDRLMNTEAFF. CDR3 nucleotide sequence: TGTGCCAGCTCACCGGACCGTCTCATGAACACTGAAGCTTTCTTT.